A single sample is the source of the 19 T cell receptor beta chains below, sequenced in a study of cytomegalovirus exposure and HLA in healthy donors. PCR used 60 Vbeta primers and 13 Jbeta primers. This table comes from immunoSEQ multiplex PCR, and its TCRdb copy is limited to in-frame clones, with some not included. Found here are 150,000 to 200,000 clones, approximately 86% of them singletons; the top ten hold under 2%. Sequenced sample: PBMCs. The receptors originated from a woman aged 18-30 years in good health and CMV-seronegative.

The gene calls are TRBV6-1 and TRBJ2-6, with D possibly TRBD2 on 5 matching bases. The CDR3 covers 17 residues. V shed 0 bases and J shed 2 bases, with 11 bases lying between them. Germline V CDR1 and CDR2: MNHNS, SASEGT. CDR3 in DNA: TGTGCCAGCAGTGAAGCGCTTCTGAGGGCTGGGGCCAACGTCCTGACTTTC. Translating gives CASSEALLRAGANVLTF.

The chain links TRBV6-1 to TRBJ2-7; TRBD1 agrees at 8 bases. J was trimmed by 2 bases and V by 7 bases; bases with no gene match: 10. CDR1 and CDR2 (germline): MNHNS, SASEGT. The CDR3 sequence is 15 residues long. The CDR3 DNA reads TGTGCCAGCATAGGGTACAGGGGGGTCACCTACGAGCAGTACTTC. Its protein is CASIGYRGVTYEQYF.

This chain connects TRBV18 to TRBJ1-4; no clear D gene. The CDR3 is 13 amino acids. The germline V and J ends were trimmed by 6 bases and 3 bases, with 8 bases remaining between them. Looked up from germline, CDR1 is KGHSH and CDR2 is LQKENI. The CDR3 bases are TGTGCCAGCTCGCGCGGTCCTAATGAAAAACTGTTTTTT. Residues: CASSRGPNEKLFF.

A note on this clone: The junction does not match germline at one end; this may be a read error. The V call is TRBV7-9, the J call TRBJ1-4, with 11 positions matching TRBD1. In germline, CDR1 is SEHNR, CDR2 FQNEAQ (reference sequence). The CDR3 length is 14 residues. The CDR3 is CSSSMGQGEEKLFF. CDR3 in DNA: TGTTCCAGCAGCATGGGACAGGGGGAAGAAAAACTGTTTTTT.

The CDR3: CASTLGGMDGYTF. DNA of the CDR3: TGTGCCAGCACTCTGGGGGGAATGGATGGCTACACCTTC. This chain connects TRBV27 to TRBJ1-2; D is possibly TRBD1 (5 bases). Germline V gene sequence: CDR1 MNHEY, CDR2 SMNVEV (reference sequence). This CDR3 is built from 13 residues. V was trimmed by 7 bases and J by 6 bases, leaving 15 bases between them.

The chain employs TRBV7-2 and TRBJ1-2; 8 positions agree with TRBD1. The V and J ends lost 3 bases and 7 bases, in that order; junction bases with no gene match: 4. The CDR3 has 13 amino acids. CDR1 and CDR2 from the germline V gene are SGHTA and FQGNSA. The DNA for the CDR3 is TGTGCCAGCAGCTTGCTAGGGACAGGTGGCTACACCTTC. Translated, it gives CASSLLGTGGYTF.

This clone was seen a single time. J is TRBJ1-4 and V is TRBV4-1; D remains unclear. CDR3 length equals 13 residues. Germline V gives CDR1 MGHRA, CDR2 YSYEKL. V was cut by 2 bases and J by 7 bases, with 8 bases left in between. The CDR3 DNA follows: TGCGCCAGCAGCCAACTGCGTGGTGAAAAACTGTTTTTT. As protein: CASSQLRGEKLFF.

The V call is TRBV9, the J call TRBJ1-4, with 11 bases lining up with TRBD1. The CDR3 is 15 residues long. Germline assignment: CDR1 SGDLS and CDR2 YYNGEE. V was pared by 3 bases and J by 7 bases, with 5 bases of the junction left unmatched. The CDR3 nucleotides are TGTGCCAGCAGCGGGGGGGGGACAGGGGGTGAAAAACTGTTTTTT. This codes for CASSGGGTGGEKLFF.

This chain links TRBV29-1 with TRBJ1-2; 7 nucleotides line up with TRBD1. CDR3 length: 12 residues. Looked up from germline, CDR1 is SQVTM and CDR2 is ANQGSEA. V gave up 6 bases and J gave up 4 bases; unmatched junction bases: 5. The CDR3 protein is CSVGGQTYGYTF. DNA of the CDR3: TGCAGCGTGGGGGGACAGACCTATGGCTACACCTTC.

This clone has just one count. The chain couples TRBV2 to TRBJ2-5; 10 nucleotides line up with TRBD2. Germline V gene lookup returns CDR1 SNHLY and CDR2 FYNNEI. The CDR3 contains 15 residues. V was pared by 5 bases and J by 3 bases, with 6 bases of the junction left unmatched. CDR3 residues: CASSKGTSAEETQYF. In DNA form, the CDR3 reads TGTGCCAGCAGTAAAGGGACTAGCGCCGAAGAGACCCAGTACTTC. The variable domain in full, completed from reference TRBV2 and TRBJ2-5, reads EPEVTQTPSHQVTQMGQEVILRCVPISNHLYFYWYRQILGQKVEFLVSFYNNEISEKSEIFDDQFSVERPDGSNFTLKIRSTKLEDSAMYFCASSKGTSAEETQYFGPGTRLLVL.

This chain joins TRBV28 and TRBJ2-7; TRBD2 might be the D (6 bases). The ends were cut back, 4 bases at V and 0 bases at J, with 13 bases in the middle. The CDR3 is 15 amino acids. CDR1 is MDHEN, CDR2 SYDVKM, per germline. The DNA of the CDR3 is TGTGCCAGCAGTTCACCGGGACTTTCCTCCTACGAGCAGTACTTC. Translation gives CASSSPGLSSYEQYF.

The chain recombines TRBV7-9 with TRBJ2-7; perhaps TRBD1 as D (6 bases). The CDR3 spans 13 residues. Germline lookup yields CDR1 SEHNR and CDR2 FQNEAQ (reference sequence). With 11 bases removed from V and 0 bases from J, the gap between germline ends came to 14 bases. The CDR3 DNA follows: TGTGCCTCGGTCCGGGACAACTCCTACGAGCAGTACTTC. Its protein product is CASVRDNSYEQYF.

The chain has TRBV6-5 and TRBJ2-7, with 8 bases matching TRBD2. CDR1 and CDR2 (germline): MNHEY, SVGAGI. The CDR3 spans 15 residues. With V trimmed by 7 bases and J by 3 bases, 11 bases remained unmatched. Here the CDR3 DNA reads TGTGCCAGCACTCCCCTCGGACGGGGGGGCTACGAGCAGTACTTC. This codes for CASTPLGRGGYEQYF.

DNA of the CDR3: TGTGCCAGCAGCTCTCGATGGGGGGACACTGAAGCTTTCTTT. It yields the protein CASSSRWGDTEAFF. The V gene is TRBV7-9, the J gene TRBJ1-1, with D possibly being TRBD1 (5 bases). The ends were cut back, 4 bases at V and 3 bases at J, with 12 bases in the middle. The CDR3 is 14 amino acids. CDR1 and CDR2 (germline): SEHNR, FQNEAQ (reference sequence). The full variable domain, its missing parts supplied by reference TRBV7-9 and TRBJ1-1, is DTGVSQNPRHKITKRGQNVTFRCDPISEHNRLYWYRQTLGQGPEFLTYFQNEAQLEKSRLLSDRFSAERPKGSFSTLEIQRTEQGDSAMYLCASSSRWGDTEAFFGQGTRLTVV.

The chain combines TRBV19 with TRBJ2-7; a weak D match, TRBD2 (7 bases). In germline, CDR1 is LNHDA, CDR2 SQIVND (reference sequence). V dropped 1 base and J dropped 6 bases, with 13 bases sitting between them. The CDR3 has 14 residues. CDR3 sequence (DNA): TGTGCCAGTAGTATAGGATCTAGGGGGGGCGAGCAGTACTTC. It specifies CASSIGSRGGEQYF.

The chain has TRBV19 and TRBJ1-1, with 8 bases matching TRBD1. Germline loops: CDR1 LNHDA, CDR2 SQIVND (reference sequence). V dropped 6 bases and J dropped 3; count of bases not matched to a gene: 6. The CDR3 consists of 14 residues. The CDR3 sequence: CASSKDREYTEAFF. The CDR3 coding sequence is TGTGCCAGTAGCAAGGACAGGGAGTACACTGAAGCTTTCTTT.

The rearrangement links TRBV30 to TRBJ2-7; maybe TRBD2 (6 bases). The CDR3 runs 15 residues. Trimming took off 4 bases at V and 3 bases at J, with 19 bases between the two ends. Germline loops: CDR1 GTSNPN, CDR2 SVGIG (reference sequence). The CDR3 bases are TGTGCCTGGACCCTCTCCGCGGGAAGACTCTACGAGCAGTACTTC. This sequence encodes CAWTLSAGRLYEQYF. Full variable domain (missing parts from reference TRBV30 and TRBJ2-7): SQTIHQWPATLVQPVGSPLSLECTVEGTSNPNLYWYRQAAGRGLQLLFYSVGIGQISSEVPQNLSASRPQDRQFILSSKKLLLSDSGFYLCAWTLSAGRLYEQYFGPGTRLTVT.

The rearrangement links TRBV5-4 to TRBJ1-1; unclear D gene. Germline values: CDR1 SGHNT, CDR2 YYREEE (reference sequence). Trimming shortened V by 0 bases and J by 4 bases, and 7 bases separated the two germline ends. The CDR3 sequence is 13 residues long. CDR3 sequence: CASSLDPITEAFF. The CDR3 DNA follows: TGTGCCAGCAGCTTGGATCCAATCACTGAAGCTTTCTTT.

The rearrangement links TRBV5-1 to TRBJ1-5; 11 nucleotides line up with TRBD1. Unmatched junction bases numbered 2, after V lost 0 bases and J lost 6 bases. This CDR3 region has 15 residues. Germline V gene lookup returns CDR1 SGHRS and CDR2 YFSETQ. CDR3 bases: TGCGCCAGCAGCTTGGGGACAGGGGGCCCTCAGCCCCAGCATTTT. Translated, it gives CASSLGTGGPQPQHF. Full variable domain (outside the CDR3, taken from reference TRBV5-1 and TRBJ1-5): KAGVTQTPRYLIKTRGQQVTLSCSPISGHRSVSWYQQTPGQGLQFLFEYFSETQRNKGNFPGRFSGRQFSNSRSEMNVSTLELGDSALYLCASSLGTGGPQPQHFGDGTRLSIL.